The sequence of this TCR beta chain was determined in a study of T-cell memory formation after mild COVID-19. The CDR3 covers 13 residues. Trimming removed 4 bases at V and 6 bases at J, with 11 bases between. TCRdb re-analysed the 5' RACE reads in MiXCR, keeping a single row per CDR3 protein. The profile shows over 400,000 distinct CDR3 sequences, around 22% of them singletons. This receptor was obtained from an adult woman who had mild COVID-19 (a few samples of this study predate the infection). Cell type and time point are not known. The source material was PBMCs or a T cell subset sorted from them (not recorded which). V usage is TRBV12-3 or TRBV12-4 and J usage is TRBJ2-3; D not certain. CDR3 sequence (DNA): TGTGCCAGCAGTTCTCAACTGGGGGATACGCAGTATTTT. Translated, it gives CASSSQLGDTQYF.